A selection of T cell receptor beta chains follows, all from one sample in a study of shared clonotypes between healthy human individuals. The protocol was immunoSEQ multiplex PCR, while the TCRdb copy is restricted to in-frame clones and leaves out a portion. The data hold 2 million to 3 million clones, with 93% observed a single time. Sequencing was done on a sample of naive CD4+ T cells from PBMCs. All receptors come from a man in his late teens or twenties in good health. Some clones in this sample may be carry-over from other donors' samples. Each CDR3 is given with its conserved first and last residue. A D gene is named only where the DNA matches it firmly. Size is omitted from some rows. Given values are once, few, many or a class for expanded clones.

>TRBV25-1|TRBJ2-5|NA|NA
TGTGCCAGCAGTGAATACAGGGATGGAGAGACCCAGTACTTC
CASSEYRDGETQYF
>TRBV19|TRBJ2-7|NA|NA
TGTGCCAGTAGTATACTGGGCGGGCAGAGCTCCTACGAGCAGTACTTC
CASSILGGQSSYEQYF
>TRBV6-1|TRBJ1-1|NA|NA
TGTGCCAGCACCCATAATACGGGGGCGACTGAAGCTTTCTTT
CASTHNTGATEAFF
>TRBV28|TRBJ1-1|NA|NA
TGTGCCAGCAAGGGGAACACTGAAGCTTTCTTT
CASKGNTEAFF
>TRBV29-1|TRBJ2-7|NA|NA
TGCAGCGTTGTTGGGACATTGCCCTACGAGCAGTACTTC
CSVVGTLPYEQYF
>TRBV28|TRBJ2-4|NA|NA
TGTGCCAGCAGTTTATTCGGGGGCGGCGACATTCAGTACTTC
CASSLFGGGDIQYF
>TRBV18|TRBJ2-7|NA|NA
TGTGCCAGCTCACCATTCAACTCCTACGAGCAGTACTTC
CASSPFNSYEQYF
>TRBV6-1|TRBJ2-3|NA|NA
TGTGCCAGCAGTGAACTCTTACTTCTGGATACGCAGTATTTT
CASSELLLLDTQYF
>TRBV5-4|TRBJ2-5|NA|NA
TGTGCCAGCAGCTCGATGGCGGAGGGAGAGACCCAGTACTTC
CASSSMAEGETQYF
>TRBV15|TRBJ2-7|NA|TRBD1
TGTGCCACCAGCAGAGGGGGACAGCCCTCCTACGAGCAGTACTTC
CATSRGGQPSYEQYF
>TRBV25-1|TRBJ2-1|NA|TRBD2
TGTGCCGGACTAGCGGGAAGCCATGAGCAGTTCTTC
CAGLAGSHEQFF
>TRBV6-5|TRBJ2-7|once|TRBD2
TGTGCCAGCAGTTACTCGGGGACTAGTAACTACGAGCAGTACTTC
CASSYSGTSNYEQYF
>TRBV5-6|TRBJ1-6|NA|TRBD1
TGTGCCAGCAGCTTAGGACAGGGGGCTAATTCACCCCTCCACTTT
CASSLGQGANSPLHF
>TRBV27|TRBJ2-5|NA|NA
TGTGCCAGCATTACTTACGGGCGGGGACAACGTTTACAAGAGACCCAGTACTTC
CASITYGRGQRLQETQYF
>TRBV28|TRBJ2-7|NA|NA
TGTGCCAGCACTTTCCGAGATATAACCTACGAGCAGTACTTC
CASTFRDITYEQYF
>TRBV4-3|TRBJ1-2|NA|TRBD1
TGCGCCAGCAGCCAAGACGCGACAGGGGGCTACTATGGCTACACCTTC
CASSQDATGGYYGYTF
>TRBV7-9|TRBJ2-2|NA|TRBD1
TGTGCCAGCAGCAAAGACAGGGAAAACACCGGGGAGCTGTTTTTT
CASSKDRENTGELFF
>TRBV13|TRBJ1-1|NA|NA
TGTGCCAGCAGCCCCCGACGGAACACTGAAGCTTTCTTT
CASSPRRNTEAFF
>TRBV5-4|TRBJ2-2|NA|NA
TGTGCCAGCAGCCCGGACCAGAATAACGCGAACACCGGGGAGCTGTTTTTT
CASSPDQNNANTGELFF
>TRBV27|TRBJ2-7|NA|NA
TGTGCCAGCAGTCCCCGGGGGTTCTACGAGCAGTACTTC
CASSPRGFYEQYF
>TRBV7-3|TRBJ2-1|NA|NA
TGTGCCAGCAGCTTAATGGGACATAATGAGCAGTTCTTC
CASSLMGHNEQFF
>TRBV10-3|TRBJ2-2|NA|NA
TGTGCCATCAGTGCCGTGGGCGGGGAGCTGTTTTTT
CAISAVGGELFF
>TRBV7-2|TRBJ2-1|NA|TRBD2
TGTGCCAGCAGCTTAGGGCCTAGCGGAAACAATGAGCAGTTCTTC
CASSLGPSGNNEQFF
>TRBV21-1|TRBJ1-6|NA|NA
TGTGCCAGCAGCAAGGCCGAAAGCGCTAATTCACCCCTCCACTTT
CASSKAESANSPLHF